A single sample is the source of the 28 T cell receptor beta chains below, sequenced in a study of siplizumab effects on memory and regulatory T cells. The protocol was immunoSEQ multiplex PCR, while the TCRdb copy is restricted to in-frame clones and leaves out a portion. The sample includes about 80,000 clones, 85% to 95% seen only once; the top ten take roughly 18%. The sample taken for sequencing was CD8+ T cells sorted from blood. These receptor sequences come from a human donor in good health.

The rearrangement joins TRBV6-1 to TRBJ1-5; D perhaps matches TRBD1 (5 bases). This CDR3 has 15 amino acids. Trimming removed 3 bases from V and 1 base from J, with 10 bases in between. Looked up from germline, CDR1 is MNHNS and CDR2 is SASEGT. The CDR3, as DNA: TGTGCCAGCAGTGAGTTCCGGGGGAGCAATCAGCCCCAGCATTTT. It yields the protein CASSEFRGSNQPQHF.

V gene TRBV28 combines with J gene TRBJ2-1; D could derive from TRBD1 or TRBD2 (5 bases each). The V gene's germline CDR1 is MDHEN and CDR2 SYDVKM. With 2 bases removed from V and 3 bases from J, the gap between germline ends came to 17 bases. The CDR3 extends over 17 amino acids. CDR3 in DNA: TGTGCCAGCAGTTTAGGGGTCTCGGGGCCGGACTACAATGAGCAGTTCTTC. Protein product: CASSLGVSGPDYNEQFF. The full variable domain, its missing parts supplied by reference TRBV28 and TRBJ2-1, is DVKVTQSSRYLVKRTGEKVFLECVQDMDHENMFWYRQDPGLGLRLIYFSYDVKMKEKGDIPEGYSVSREKKERFSLILESASTNQTSMYLCASSLGVSGPDYNEQFFGPGTRLTVL.

The chain joins TRBV6-6 to TRBJ1-1, with D hard to call. The CDR3 runs 15 residues. The V end lost 0 bases, the J end lost 4 bases, and 12 bases lay between the germline ends. Germline V gene data show CDR1 as MNHNY and CDR2 as SVGAGI (reference sequence). The CDR3 nucleotides are TGTGCCAGCAGTTACTCTCCCTTAACCGGCACTGAAGCTTTCTTT. Translated: CASSYSPLTGTEAFF.

This CDR3 reads CASSPGASGSYEQYF. CDR3 coding DNA: TGTGCCAGCAGCCCCGGGGCTAGCGGGTCCTACGAGCAGTACTTC. The rearrangement uses TRBV5-4 and TRBJ2-7; TRBD2 matches at 8 bases. Germline CDR1 SGHNT, CDR2 YYREEE (reference sequence). The CDR3 has 15 residues. V gave up 4 bases and J gave up 1 base; unmatched junction bases: 7.

CDR3 nucleotides: TGTGCCAGCAGCGTAGTCGGACAGGGGGCTTCGACCGGGGAGCTGTTTTTT. It specifies CASSVVGQGASTGELFF. The rearrangement links TRBV9 to TRBJ2-2, with TRBD1 identical over 11 bases. CDR1 is SGDLS, CDR2 YYNGEE, per germline. This CDR3 comprises 17 residues. J lost 5 bases, V lost 0 bases, and 6 bases had no gene match.

The genes are TRBV6-6 and TRBJ1-6; D unresolved. The CDR3 is made up of 15 amino acids. In germline, CDR1 is MNHNY, CDR2 SVGAGI (reference sequence). Between the trimmed V and J ends, which lost 7 bases and 0 bases, there was a span of 10 bases. This CDR3 reads CASNRESSYNSPLHF. The DNA for the CDR3 is TGTGCCAGCAACCGAGAGAGCTCCTATAATTCACCCCTCCACTTT.

The chain combines TRBV11-3 with TRBJ2-3; perhaps TRBD1 as D (6 bases). The V end was cut by 3 bases, the J end by 0 bases, with 13 bases between. In germline, CDR1 is SGHNT, CDR2 YENEEA. The length of the CDR3 is 16 residues. The CDR3 bases are TGTGCCAGCAGCTTCGAAACAGGGCAGAGCACAGATACGCAGTATTTT. It translates to CASSFETGQSTDTQYF.

CDR3 residues: CASKGMGEQPQHF. CDR3 coding DNA: TGCGCCAGCAAGGGTATGGGAGAGCAGCCCCAGCATTTT. The chain uses TRBV10-2 and TRBJ1-5; D call uncertain. The CDR3 runs 13 residues. Germline CDR1 WSHSY, CDR2 SAAADI. V shed 7 bases and J shed 7 bases, with 14 bases lying between them.

The genes are TRBV9 and TRBJ2-7; 9 positions match TRBD2. Germline lookup yields CDR1 SGDLS and CDR2 YYNGEE. The CDR3 is made up of 16 amino acids. V lost 0 bases, J lost 3 bases, and 7 bases stayed unmatched. This CDR3 reads CASSVGDSGSIYEQYF. As DNA, the CDR3 is TGTGCCAGCAGCGTAGGAGATAGCGGGAGTATCTACGAGCAGTACTTC.

The gene calls are TRBV6-5 and TRBJ2-5; D is possibly TRBD2 (5 bases). Germline V lookup: CDR1 MNHEY, CDR2 SVGAGI. V was pared by 5 bases and J by 11 bases, with 18 bases between. CDR3 length equals 13 residues. Here the CDR3 DNA reads TGTGCCAGCAGTCTTCAACCAACTTGGGAGCAGTACTTC. This sequence encodes CASSLQPTWEQYF.

The CDR3 region is CASSLFWGSNQPQHF. The DNA of the CDR3 is TGTGCCAGCAGTTTATTCTGGGGTAGCAATCAGCCCCAGCATTTT. The V and J genes are TRBV27 and TRBJ1-5; D remains unclear. The V gene lost 1 base and the J gene lost 0 bases, with 7 bases spanning the gap. Looked up from germline, CDR1 is MNHEY and CDR2 is SMNVEV (reference sequence). This CDR3 comprises 15 residues.

The J gene is TRBJ2-7, the V gene TRBV5-5; D is possibly TRBD2 (6 bases). The CDR3 totals 16 residues. V lost 5 bases to trimming and J lost 0 bases, with 18 bases between them. The germline gives CDR1 SGHKS, CDR2 YYEKEE (reference sequence). CDR3 sequence reads: CASSDGTLPSSYEQYF. Written as DNA, the CDR3 is TGTGCCAGCAGTGATGGGACTTTGCCGAGCTCCTACGAGCAGTACTTC.

This clone was detected only once. The V gene is TRBV11-1, the J gene TRBJ2-7; 7 positions agree with TRBD1. Germline V lookup: CDR1 SGHAT, CDR2 FQDESV (reference sequence). J was trimmed by 2 bases and V by 5 bases; bases with no gene match: 6. CDR3 length equals 14 residues. CDR3 amino acids: CASSRRDSPYEQYF. The CDR3 DNA reads TGTGCCAGCAGCCGACGGGACAGCCCCTACGAGCAGTACTTC.

This clone came up once. The chain links TRBV7-9 to TRBJ2-7; 10 nucleotides agree with TRBD1. Germline CDR1 and CDR2: SEHNR and FQNEAQ (reference sequence). V was clipped by 7 bases and J by 4 bases; unmatched bases: 10. CDR3 size: 15 residues. The CDR3 loop is CASTAGQGSAYEQYF. The CDR3 coding sequence is TGTGCCAGCACCGCGGGACAGGGGTCAGCTTACGAGCAGTACTTC.

This chain joins TRBV27 and TRBJ2-1; 7 bases are shared with TRBD2. This CDR3 spans 14 amino acids. Germline V gene data show CDR1 as MNHEY and CDR2 as SMNVEV (reference sequence). V shed 4 bases and J 8 bases; nucleotides not matched to a gene: 8. The CDR3 DNA sequence: TGTGCCAGCAGTTCGGCCTGGGGAGGGGATGAGCAGTTCTTC. As protein: CASSSAWGGDEQFF.

This clone was seen just once. This chain uses TRBV7-8 with TRBJ2-7; D might be TRBD1 or TRBD2, each matching 7 bases. Trimming removed 1 base at V and 3 bases at J, with 10 bases between. Germline V CDR1 and CDR2: SGHVS, FQNEAQ. There are 14 residues in the CDR3. This CDR3 reads CASSLGRGGYEQYF. The CDR3 DNA is TGTGCCAGCAGCTTAGGCAGGGGGGGCTACGAGCAGTACTTC.

J is TRBJ2-7 and V is TRBV27; D is perhaps TRBD1 (5 bases). Trimming took off 5 bases at V and 3 bases at J, with 8 bases between the two ends. This CDR3 is 12 amino acids long. Germline CDR1 is MNHEY and CDR2 is SMNVEV (reference sequence). The CDR3 sequence is CASSDRYYEQYF. The CDR3 DNA is TGTGCCAGCAGTGACAGATACTACGAGCAGTACTTC.

This chain links TRBV9 with TRBJ2-7; D may be TRBD2 (5 bases). This CDR3 comprises 16 residues. The germline CDR1 and CDR2 sequences are SGDLS and YYNGEE. With 4 bases removed from V and 3 bases from J, the gap between germline ends came to 20 bases. CDR3 nucleotides: TGTGCCAGCAGCCAAACTGGGGAGAAGAGCCTCTACGAGCAGTACTTC. It translates to CASSQTGEKSLYEQYF.

The chain uses TRBV5-4 and TRBJ2-1; TRBD2 might be the D (7 bases). From germline, CDR1 is SGHNT and CDR2 YYREEE (reference sequence). Trimming took off 0 bases at V and 9 bases at J, with 16 bases between the two ends. This CDR3 has 15 amino acids. The CDR3 loop reads CASSLGHGGGGEQFF. The CDR3 DNA reads TGTGCCAGCAGCTTGGGGCACGGGGGAGGGGGTGAGCAGTTCTTC.

The chain joins TRBV7-9 to TRBJ2-1; D may be TRBD2 (5 bases). Germline V gene lookup returns CDR1 SEHNR and CDR2 FQNEAQ (reference sequence). This CDR3 has 16 amino acids. Trimming shortened V by 0 bases and J by 4 bases, and 13 bases separated the two germline ends. Written as DNA, the CDR3 is TGTGCCAGCAGCTTAGCTTTTCAAACGGGATACAATGAGCAGTTCTTC. Its protein product is CASSLAFQTGYNEQFF.

This clone was recorded once. The rearrangement links TRBV28 to TRBJ1-2, with TRBD1 matching 7 bases. The CDR3 sequence is 13 residues long. Germline loops: CDR1 MDHEN, CDR2 SYDVKM. The V gene end was trimmed by 4 bases and the J gene end by 3 bases; junction bases not matched to a gene: 2. CDR3 sequence: CASSYQGDYGYTF. The DNA of the CDR3 is TGTGCCAGCAGTTATCAGGGGGACTATGGCTACACCTTC.

The chain recombines TRBV30 with TRBJ2-1; 8 bases line up with TRBD2. The germline V gene has CDR1 GTSNPN and CDR2 SVGIG (reference sequence). The CDR3 is 12 amino acids. After removal of 5 bases from V and 7 bases from J, the junction contained 4 bases not matched to a gene. For the CDR3, the DNA is TGTGCCTGGCGGGAGGGCCCAAATGAGCAGTTCTTC. Protein: CAWREGPNEQFF. The full variable domain, with the rest looked up from reference TRBV30 and TRBJ2-1, is SQTIHQWPATLVQPVGSPLSLECTVEGTSNPNLYWYRQAAGRGLQLLFYSVGIGQISSEVPQNLSASRPQDRQFILSSKKLLLSDSGFYLCAWREGPNEQFFGPGTRLTVL.

V is TRBV9 and J is TRBJ2-3, with 9 positions matching TRBD2. Germline V gene lookup returns CDR1 SGDLS and CDR2 YYNGEE. V dropped 2 bases and J dropped 1; count of bases not matched to a gene: 5. There are 16 residues in the CDR3. The chain's CDR3 is CASSVNQREGTDTQYF. As DNA, the CDR3 is TGTGCCAGCAGCGTGAACCAGCGGGAGGGCACAGATACGCAGTATTTT.

The chain joins TRBV11-2 to TRBJ2-7; D remains unclear. V was pared by 1 base and J by 0 bases, with 10 bases between. CDR1 SGHAT and CDR2 FQNNGV come from the germline V gene. The CDR3 runs 15 residues. The CDR3 protein is CASSLVSSTSYEQYF. CDR3 bases: TGTGCCAGCAGCTTAGTGAGTAGCACCTCCTACGAGCAGTACTTC.

The chain has TRBV13 and TRBJ2-7; TRBD2 matches at 10 bases. CDR3 length equals 16 residues. From germline, CDR1 is PRHDT and CDR2 FYEKMQ (reference sequence). Losses at the gene ends were 5 bases for V and 2 bases for J; bases not matched to a gene: 9. The CDR3 DNA reads as TGTGCCAGCAGCCAAGGGGGGAGCGGGAGGGCCTACGAGCAGTACTTC. This sequence encodes CASSQGGSGRAYEQYF.

This chain links TRBV7-6 with TRBJ2-1, with TRBD2 matching over 9 bases. Germline CDR1 and CDR2: SGHVS and FNYEAQ. With V trimmed by 2 bases and J by 7 bases, 3 bases remained unmatched. The CDR3 runs to 14 residues. The CDR3 region is CASSLLAGGNEQFF. In nucleotides, the CDR3 is TGTGCCAGCAGCTTACTCGCGGGAGGGAATGAGCAGTTCTTC.

V is TRBV2 and J is TRBJ1-5; 7 bases agree with TRBD1. This CDR3 is 17 amino acids long. J gave up 2 bases and V 7 bases, and 14 bases lay outside the gene matches. Germline V gene data show CDR1 as SNHLY and CDR2 as FYNNEI. The CDR3 nucleotides read TGTGCCAGCAATGTCGTAGACAGGGTTGGTCGCAATCAGCCCCAGCATTTT. Its protein product is CASNVVDRVGRNQPQHF. Looking up the rest from reference TRBV2 and TRBJ1-5 gives the full variable domain: EPEVTQTPSHQVTQMGQEVILRCVPISNHLYFYWYRQILGQKVEFLVSFYNNEISEKSEIFDDQFSVERPDGSNFTLKIRSTKLEDSAMYFCASNVVDRVGRNQPQHFGDGTRLSIL.

This clone was seen a single time. The gene calls are TRBV13 and TRBJ2-1; TRBD2 agrees at 13 bases. Germline V gene data show CDR1 as PRHDT and CDR2 as FYEKMQ (reference sequence). V trimming: 5 bases; J trimming: 12 bases; junction bases outside the gene matches: 13. This CDR3 region has 16 residues. The CDR3 sequence is CASSIGTSGTGGRQFF. CDR3 coding DNA: TGTGCCAGCAGCATCGGGACTAGCGGGACAGGGGGGCGGCAGTTCTTC. The full variable domain, with the rest looked up from reference TRBV13 and TRBJ2-1, is AAGVIQSPRHLIKEKRETATLKCYPIPRHDTVYWYQQGPGQDPQFLISFYEKMQSDKGSIPDRFSAQQFSDYHSELNMSSLELGDSALYFCASSIGTSGTGGRQFFGPGTRLTVL.